This T cell receptor (beta chain) appears in the sequencing data of a study of cytomegalovirus exposure and HLA in healthy donors. Broader study findings: A later look showed TCR association rates differing by HLA locus, highest for DRB1 and lowest for HLA-C.

About this clone itself: The antigen is not known.

Primers: 60 Vbeta forward and 13 Jbeta reverse. Assay: immunoSEQ multiplex PCR; the TCRdb copy retains only in-frame clones and omits some. This repertoire shows about 90,000 clones, roughly four fifths found once; its top ten account for roughly 0.63%. Germline CDR1 and CDR2: SGHTA and FQGNSA. Trimming took 1 base from V and 4 from J, leaving 13 bases between them. The CDR3 runs 15 residues. V and J are TRBV7-2 and TRBJ1-2; D ambiguous. Sample: PBMCs. This TCR was recovered from a man aged 25 to 40 in good health and CMV-seronegative. The CDR3 here is CASSLGSGQIYGYTF. In DNA form, the CDR3 reads TGTGCCAGCAGCTTAGGGTCTGGGCAGATCTATGGCTACACCTTC.